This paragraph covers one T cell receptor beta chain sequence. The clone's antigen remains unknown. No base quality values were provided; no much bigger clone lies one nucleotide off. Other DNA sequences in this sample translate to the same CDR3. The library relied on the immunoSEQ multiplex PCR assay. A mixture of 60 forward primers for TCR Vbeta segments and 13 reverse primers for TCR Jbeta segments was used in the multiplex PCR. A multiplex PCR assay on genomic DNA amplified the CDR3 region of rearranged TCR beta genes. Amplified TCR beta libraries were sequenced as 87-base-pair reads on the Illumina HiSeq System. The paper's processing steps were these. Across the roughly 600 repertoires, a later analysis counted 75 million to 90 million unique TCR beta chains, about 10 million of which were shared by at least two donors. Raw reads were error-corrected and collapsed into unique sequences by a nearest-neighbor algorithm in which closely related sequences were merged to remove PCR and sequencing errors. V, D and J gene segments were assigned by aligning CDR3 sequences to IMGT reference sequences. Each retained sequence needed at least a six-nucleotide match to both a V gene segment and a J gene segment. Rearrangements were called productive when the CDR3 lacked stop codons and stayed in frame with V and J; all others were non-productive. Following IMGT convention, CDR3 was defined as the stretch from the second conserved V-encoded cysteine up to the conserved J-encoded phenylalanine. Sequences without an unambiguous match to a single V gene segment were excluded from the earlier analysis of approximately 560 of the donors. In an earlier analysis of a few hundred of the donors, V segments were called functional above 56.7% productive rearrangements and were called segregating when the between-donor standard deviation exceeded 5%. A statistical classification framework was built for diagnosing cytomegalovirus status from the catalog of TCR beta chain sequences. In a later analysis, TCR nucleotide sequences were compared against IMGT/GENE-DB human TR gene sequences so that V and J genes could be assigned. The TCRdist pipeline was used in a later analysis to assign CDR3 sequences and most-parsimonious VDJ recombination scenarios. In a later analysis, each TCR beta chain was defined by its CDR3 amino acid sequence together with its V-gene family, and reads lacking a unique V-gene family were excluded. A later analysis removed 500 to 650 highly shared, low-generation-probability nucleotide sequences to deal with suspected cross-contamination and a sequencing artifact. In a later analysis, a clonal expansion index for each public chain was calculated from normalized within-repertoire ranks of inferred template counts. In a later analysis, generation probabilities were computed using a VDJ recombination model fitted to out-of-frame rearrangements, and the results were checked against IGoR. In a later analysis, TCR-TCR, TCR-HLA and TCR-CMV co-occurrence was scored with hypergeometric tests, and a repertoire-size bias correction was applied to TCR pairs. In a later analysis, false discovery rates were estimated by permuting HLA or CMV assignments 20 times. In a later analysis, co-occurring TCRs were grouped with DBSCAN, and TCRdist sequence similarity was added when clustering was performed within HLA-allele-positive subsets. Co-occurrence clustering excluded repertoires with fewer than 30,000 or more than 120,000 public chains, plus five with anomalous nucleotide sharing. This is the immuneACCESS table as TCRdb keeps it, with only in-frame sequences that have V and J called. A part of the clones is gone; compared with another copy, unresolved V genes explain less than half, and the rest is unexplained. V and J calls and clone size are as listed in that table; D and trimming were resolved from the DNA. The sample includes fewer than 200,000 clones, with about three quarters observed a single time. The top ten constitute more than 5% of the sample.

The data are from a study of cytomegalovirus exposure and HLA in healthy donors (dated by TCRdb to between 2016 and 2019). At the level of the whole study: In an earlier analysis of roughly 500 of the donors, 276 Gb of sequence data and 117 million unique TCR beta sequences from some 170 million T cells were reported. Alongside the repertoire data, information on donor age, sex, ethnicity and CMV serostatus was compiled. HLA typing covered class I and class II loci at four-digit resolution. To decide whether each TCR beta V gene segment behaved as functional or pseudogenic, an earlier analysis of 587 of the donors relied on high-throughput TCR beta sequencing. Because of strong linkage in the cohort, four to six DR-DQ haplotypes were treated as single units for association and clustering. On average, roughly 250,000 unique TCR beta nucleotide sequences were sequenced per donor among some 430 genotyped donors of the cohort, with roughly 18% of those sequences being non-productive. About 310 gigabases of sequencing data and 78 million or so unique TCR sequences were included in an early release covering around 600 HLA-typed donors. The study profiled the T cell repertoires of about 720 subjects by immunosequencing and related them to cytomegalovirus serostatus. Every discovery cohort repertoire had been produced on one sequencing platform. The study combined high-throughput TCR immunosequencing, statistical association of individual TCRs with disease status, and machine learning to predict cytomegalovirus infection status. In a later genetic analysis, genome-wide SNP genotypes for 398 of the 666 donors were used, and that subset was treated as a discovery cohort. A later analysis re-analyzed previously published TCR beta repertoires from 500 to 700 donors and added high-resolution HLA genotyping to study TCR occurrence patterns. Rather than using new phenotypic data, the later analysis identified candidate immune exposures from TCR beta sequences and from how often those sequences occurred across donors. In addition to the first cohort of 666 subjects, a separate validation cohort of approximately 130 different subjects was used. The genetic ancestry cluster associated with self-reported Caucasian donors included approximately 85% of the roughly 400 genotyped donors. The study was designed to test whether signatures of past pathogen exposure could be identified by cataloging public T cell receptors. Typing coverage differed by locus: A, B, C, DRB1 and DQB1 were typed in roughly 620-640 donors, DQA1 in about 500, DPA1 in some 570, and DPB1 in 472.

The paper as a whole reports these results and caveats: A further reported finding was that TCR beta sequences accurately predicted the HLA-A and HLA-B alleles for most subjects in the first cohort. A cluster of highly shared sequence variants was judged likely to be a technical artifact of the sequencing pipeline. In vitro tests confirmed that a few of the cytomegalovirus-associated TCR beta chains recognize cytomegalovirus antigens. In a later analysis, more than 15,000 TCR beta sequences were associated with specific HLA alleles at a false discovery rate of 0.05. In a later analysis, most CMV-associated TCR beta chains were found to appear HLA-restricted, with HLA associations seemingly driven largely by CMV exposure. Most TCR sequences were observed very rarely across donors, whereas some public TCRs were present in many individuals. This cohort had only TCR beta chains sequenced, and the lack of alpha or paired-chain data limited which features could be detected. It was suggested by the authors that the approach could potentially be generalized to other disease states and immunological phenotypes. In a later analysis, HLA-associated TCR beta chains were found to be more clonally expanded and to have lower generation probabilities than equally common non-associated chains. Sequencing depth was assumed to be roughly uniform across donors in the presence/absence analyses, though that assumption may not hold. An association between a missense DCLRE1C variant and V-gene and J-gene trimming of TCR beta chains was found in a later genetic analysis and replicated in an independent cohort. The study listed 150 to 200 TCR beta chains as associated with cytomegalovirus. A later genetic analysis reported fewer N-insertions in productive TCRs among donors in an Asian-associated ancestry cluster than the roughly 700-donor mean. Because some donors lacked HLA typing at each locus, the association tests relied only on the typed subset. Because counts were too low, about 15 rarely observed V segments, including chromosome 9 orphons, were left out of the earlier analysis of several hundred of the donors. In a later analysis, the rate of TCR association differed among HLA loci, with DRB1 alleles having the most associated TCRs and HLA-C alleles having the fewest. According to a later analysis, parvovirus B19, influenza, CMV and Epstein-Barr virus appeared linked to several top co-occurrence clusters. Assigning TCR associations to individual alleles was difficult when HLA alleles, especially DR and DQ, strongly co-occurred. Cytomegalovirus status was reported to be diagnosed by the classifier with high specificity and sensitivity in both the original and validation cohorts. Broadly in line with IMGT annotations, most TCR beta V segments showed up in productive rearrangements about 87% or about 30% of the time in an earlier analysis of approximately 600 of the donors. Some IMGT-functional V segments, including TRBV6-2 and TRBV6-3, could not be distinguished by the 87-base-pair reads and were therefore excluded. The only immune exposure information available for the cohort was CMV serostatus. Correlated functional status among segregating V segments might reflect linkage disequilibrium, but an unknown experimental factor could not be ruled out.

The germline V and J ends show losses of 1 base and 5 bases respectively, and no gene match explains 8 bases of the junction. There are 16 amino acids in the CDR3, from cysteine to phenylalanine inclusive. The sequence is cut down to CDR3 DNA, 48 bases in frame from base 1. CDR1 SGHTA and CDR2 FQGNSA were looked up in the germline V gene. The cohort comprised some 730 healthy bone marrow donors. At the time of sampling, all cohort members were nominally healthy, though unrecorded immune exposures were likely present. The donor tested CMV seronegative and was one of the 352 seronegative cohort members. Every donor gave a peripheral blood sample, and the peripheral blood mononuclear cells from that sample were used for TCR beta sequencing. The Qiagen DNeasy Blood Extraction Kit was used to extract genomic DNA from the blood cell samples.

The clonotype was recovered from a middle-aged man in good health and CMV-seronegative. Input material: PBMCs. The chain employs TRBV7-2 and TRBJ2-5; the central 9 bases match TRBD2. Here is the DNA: TGTGCCAGCAGCTTAGAGGGGCGGGGGGGCCGCGAGACCCAGTACTTC. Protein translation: CASSLEGRGGRETQYF.